This T cell receptor (beta chain) was identified in a study of T cells after yellow fever vaccination. Conversion of TCR transcripts into cDNA relied on 5'RACE template switching, which added a universal primer site and UMIs. TCRdb passed the 5' RACE reads through MiXCR, listing each CDR3 protein once. The sample yields some 300,000 distinct CDR3 sequences, around 10% seen once. Comment on this clonotype: Antigen unknown.

Findings and caveats of the study: FACS-sorted repertoires could harbor abundant contaminating bulk-population clonotypes.

V lost 0 bases, J lost 7 bases, and 9 bases stayed unmatched. Germline V gene data show CDR1 as MNHEY and CDR2 as SVGAGI. The CDR3 length is 17 residues. This material consisted of CD4+ T cells sorted from PBMCs, taken 45 days after the yellow fever booster vaccination. The rearrangement uses TRBV6-5 and TRBJ1-6, with 7 bases lining up with TRBD1. The TCR was taken from a man between 18 and 35 years old who received the YFV17D yellow fever vaccine. The CDR3 DNA sequence: TGTGCCAGCAGTTACTCAGTACAGGGGTTAGAGAATTCACCCCTCCACTTT. As protein: CASSYSVQGLENSPLHF.